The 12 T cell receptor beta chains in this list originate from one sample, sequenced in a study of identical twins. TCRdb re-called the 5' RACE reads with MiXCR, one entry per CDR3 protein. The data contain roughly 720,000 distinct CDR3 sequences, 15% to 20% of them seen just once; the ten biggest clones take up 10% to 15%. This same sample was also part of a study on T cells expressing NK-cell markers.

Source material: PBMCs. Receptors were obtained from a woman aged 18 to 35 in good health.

Written as DNA, the CDR3 is TGTGCCAGCAGTGATATGCTCCCGGGACAGGGTTACCACGAGCAGTACTTC. As protein: CASSDMLPGQGYHEQYF. The V and J genes are TRBV2 and TRBJ2-7, with 9 bases matching TRBD1. The CDR3 consists of 17 residues. Germline CDR1 is SNHLY and CDR2 is FYNNEI. Germline trimming cut 3 bases from V and 5 bases from J; bases unmatched to any gene: 14.

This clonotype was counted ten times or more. CDR3 nucleotide sequence: TGTGCCAGCGGAGATCTAGCCAAAAACATTCAGTACTTC. Residues: CASGDLAKNIQYF. The J gene is TRBJ2-4, the V gene TRBV12-3 or TRBV12-4; D unresolved. Trimming cost V 8 bases and J 0 bases, with 8 bases left between them. The CDR3 is 13 residues long.

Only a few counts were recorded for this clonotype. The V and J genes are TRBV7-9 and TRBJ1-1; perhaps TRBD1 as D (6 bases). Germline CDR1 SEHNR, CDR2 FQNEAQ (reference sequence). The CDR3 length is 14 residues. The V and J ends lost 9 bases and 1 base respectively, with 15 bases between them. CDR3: CASSSGRGNTEAFF. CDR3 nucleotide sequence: TGTGCCAGTTCCTCGGGCAGGGGGAACACTGAAGCTTTCTTT. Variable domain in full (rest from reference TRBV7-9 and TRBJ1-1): DTGVSQNPRHKITKRGQNVTFRCDPISEHNRLYWYRQTLGQGPEFLTYFQNEAQLEKSRLLSDRFSAERPKGSFSTLEIQRTEQGDSAMYLCASSSGRGNTEAFFGQGTRLTVV.

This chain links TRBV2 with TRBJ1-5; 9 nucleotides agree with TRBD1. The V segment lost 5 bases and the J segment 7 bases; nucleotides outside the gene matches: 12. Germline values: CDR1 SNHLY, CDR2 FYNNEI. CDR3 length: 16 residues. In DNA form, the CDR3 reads TGTGCCAGCAGTCATACGACAGGGGGACGGGGGCAGCCCCAGCATTTT. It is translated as CASSHTTGGRGQPQHF.

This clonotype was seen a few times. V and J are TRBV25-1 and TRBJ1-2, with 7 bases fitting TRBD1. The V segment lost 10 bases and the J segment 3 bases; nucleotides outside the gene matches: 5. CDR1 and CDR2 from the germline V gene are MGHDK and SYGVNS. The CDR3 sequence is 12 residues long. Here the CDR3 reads CATKTGYYGYTF. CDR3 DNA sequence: TGTGCCACCAAGACAGGGTACTATGGCTACACCTTC.

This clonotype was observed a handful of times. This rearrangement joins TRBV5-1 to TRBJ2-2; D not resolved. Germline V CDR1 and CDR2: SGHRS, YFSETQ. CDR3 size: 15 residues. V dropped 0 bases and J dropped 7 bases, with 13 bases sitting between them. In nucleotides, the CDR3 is TGCGCCAGCAGCTTGGAGGTGGCGGAATTCGGGGAGCTGTTTTTT. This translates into CASSLEVAEFGELFF. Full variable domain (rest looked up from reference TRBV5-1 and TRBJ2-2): KAGVTQTPRYLIKTRGQQVTLSCSPISGHRSVSWYQQTPGQGLQFLFEYFSETQRNKGNFPGRFSGRQFSNSRSEMNVSTLELGDSALYLCASSLEVAEFGELFFGEGSRLTVL.

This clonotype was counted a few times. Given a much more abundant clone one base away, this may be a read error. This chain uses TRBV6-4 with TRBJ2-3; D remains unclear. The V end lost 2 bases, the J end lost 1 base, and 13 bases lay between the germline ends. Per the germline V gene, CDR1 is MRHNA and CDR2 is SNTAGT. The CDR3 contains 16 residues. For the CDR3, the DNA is TGTGCCAGCAGTGACGGTGTCTCTCCTGGCACAGATACGCAGTATTTT. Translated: CASSDGVSPGTDTQYF.

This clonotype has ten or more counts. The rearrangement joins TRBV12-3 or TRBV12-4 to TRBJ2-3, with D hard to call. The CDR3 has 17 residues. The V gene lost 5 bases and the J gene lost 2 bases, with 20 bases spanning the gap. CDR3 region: CASSHLRRPGATDTQYF. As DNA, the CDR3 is TGTGCCAGCAGTCACCTTCGACGCCCGGGTGCCACAGATACGCAGTATTTT.

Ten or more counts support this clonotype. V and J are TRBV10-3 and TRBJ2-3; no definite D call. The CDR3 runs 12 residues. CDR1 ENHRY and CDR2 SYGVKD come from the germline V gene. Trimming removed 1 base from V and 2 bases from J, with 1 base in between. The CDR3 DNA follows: TGTGCCATCAGTGAGTTCACAGATACGCAGTATTTT. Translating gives CAISEFTDTQYF.

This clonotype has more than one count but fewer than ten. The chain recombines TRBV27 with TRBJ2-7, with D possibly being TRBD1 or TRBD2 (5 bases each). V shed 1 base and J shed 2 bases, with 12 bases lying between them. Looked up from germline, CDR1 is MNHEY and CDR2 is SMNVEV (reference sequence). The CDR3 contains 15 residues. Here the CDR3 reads CASSLFGQGPYEQYF. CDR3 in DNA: TGTGCCAGCAGTTTATTCGGCCAGGGACCCTACGAGCAGTACTTC.

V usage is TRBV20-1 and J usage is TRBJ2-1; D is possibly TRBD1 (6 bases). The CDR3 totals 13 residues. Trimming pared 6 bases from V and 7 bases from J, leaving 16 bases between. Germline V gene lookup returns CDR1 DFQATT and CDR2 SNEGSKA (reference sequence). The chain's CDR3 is CSALGGASNEQFF. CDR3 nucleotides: TGCAGTGCCCTAGGGGGTGCTTCGAATGAGCAGTTCTTC.

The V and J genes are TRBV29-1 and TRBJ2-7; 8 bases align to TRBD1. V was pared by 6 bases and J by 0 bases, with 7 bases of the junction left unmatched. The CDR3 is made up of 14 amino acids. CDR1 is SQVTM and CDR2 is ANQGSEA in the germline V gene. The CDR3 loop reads CSVARTGSSYEQYF. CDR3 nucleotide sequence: TGCAGCGTGGCCCGGACAGGGAGCTCCTACGAGCAGTACTTC.